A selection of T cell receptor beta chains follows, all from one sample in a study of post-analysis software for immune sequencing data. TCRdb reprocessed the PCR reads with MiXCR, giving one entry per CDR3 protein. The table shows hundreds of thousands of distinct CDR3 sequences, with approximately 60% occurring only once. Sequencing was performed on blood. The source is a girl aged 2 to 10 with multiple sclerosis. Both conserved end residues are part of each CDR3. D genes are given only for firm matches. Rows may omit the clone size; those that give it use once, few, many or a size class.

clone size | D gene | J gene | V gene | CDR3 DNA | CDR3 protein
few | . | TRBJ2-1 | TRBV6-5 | TGTGCCAGCAGTTACTCGAATAGGGCCGGCAATGAGCAGTTCTTC | CASSYSNRAGNEQFF
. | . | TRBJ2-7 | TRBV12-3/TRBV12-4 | TGTGCCAGCAGCCCTATGACTAGTTACGAGCAGTACTTC | CASSPMTSYEQYF
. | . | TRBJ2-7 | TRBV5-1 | TGCGCCAGCCTTACTCACTACTACGAGCAGTACTTC | CASLTHYYEQYF
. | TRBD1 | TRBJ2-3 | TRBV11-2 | TGTGCCAGCAGCATACCAGTCGGACAGGGGGCGGGATCCACAGGTACGCAGTATTTT | CASSIPVGQGAGSTGTQYF
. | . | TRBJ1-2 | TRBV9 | TGTGCCAGCAGCGTGAGGGTTGACTATGGCTACACCTTC | CASSVRVDYGYTF
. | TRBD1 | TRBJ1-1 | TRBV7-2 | TGTGCCAGCAGGCGGGACAGGGGCACTGAAGCTTTCTTT | CASRRDRGTEAFF
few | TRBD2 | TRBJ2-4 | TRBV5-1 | TGCGCCAGCAGTCTAGCGGGGTTAGCCAAAAACATTCAGTACTTC | CASSLAGLAKNIQYF
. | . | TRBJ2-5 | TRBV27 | TGTGCCAGCAGTTTTAGGACGGACGGGACCCAGTACTTC | CASSFRTDGTQYF
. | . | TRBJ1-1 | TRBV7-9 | TGTGCCAGCAGCCCCCTGGGAGGCCTGAACACTGAAGCTTTCTTT | CASSPLGGLNTEAFF
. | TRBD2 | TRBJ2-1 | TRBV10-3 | TGTGCCATCAGTGAGTCGGCCCCGACTAGCGGTGGGAATGAGCAGTTCTTC | CAISESAPTSGGNEQFF
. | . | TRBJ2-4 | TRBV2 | TGTGCCAGCAGTGGATCTAATCAGTACTTC | CASSGSNQYF
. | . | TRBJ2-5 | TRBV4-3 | TGCGCCAGCAGCCAAGATCCCTTTGGGACCCAGTACTTC | CASSQDPFGTQYF
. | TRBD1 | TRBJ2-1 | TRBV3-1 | TGTGCCAGCAGCCAAGATAGCCCTCAGGGGGCCTACAATGAGCAGTTCTTC | CASSQDSPQGAYNEQFF
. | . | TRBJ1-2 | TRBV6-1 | TGTGCCAGCAGCCCAGCCAGGGGAAACTATGGCTACACCTTC | CASSPARGNYGYTF
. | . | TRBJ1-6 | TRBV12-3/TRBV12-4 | TGTGCCAGCAGTTTCAAGAGCTCCTATAATTCACCCCTCCACTTT | CASSFKSSYNSPLHF
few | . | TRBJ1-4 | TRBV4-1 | TGCGCCAGCAGCCTGGCGGGAAGGGAAAAACTGTTTTTT | CASSLAGREKLFF
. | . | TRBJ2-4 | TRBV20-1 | TGCAGTGCCAGTCCCGTGACGGGAAACATTCAGTACTTC | CSASPVTGNIQYF
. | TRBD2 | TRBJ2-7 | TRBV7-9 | TGTGCCAGCAGCTCTCCAGCGGGAGGAGGCTACGAGCAGTACTTC | CASSSPAGGGYEQYF
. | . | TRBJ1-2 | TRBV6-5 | TGTGCCAGCAGTTACGAGGGAGAGGCCTATGGCTACACCTTC | CASSYEGEAYGYTF
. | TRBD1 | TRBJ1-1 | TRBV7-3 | TGTGTCAGCAGCTTACAGGGGCAAACTGAAGCTTTCTTT | CVSSLQGQTEAFF
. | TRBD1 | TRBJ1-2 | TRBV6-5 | TGTGCCAGCAGGGGCTCCGGGACAGTCCTCTATGGCTACACCTTC | CASRGSGTVLYGYTF
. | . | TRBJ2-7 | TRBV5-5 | TGTGCCAGCAGCTCGGGACGGCGGCACTACGAGCAGTACTTC | CASSSGRRHYEQYF
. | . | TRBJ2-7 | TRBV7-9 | TGTGCCAGCAGCTTATACAACTGGGAGCAGTACTTC | CASSLYNWEQYF
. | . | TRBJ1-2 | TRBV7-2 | TGTGCCAGCAGCTTCTCGGCCGGTTCTAACTATGGCTACACCTTC | CASSFSAGSNYGYTF
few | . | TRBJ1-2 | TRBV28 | TGTGCCAGCAGCTCCCCTTCTACTATAAACTATGGCTACACCTTC | CASSSPSTINYGYTF
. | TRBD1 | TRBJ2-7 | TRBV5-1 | TGCGCCAGCAGCTCTCCGGGACAGGGGTTCAACGAGCAGTACTTC | CASSSPGQGFNEQYF
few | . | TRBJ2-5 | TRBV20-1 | TGCAGTGCGCTGGACAGGGAGGGAGAGACCCAGTACTTC | CSALDREGETQYF
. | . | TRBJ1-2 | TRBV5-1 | TGCGCCAGCAGCTCGCCAAACGGAGACGGTGACTATGGCTACACCTTC | CASSSPNGDGDYGYTF
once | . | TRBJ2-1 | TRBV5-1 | TGCGCCAGCAGCCCGTACTTCGGAAATGAGCAGTTCTTC | CASSPYFGNEQFF
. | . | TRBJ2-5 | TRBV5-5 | TGTGCCAGCAGCTTGGAGACTATAGGGACCCAGTACTTC | CASSLETIGTQYF
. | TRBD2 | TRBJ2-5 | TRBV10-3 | TGTGCCATCAGGCCAAGACTAGCGGGAGTAGAGACCCAGTACTTC | CAIRPRLAGVETQYF
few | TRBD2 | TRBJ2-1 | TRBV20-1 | TGCAGTGCTAGAGAAGGACTAGGGGATAATGAGCAGTTCTTC | CSAREGLGDNEQFF
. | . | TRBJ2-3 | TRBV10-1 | TGCGCCAGCAGTGAGCGGGGACAAAGCACAGATACGCAGTATTTT | CASSERGQSTDTQYF
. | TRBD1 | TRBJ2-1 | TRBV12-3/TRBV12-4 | TGTGCCAGCAGTTTAACCTTGACAGGGGTGGAGCAGTTCTTC | CASSLTLTGVEQFF
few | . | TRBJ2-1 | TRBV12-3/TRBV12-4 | TGTGCCAGCACCTACGACACTTACAATGAGCAGTTCTTC | CASTYDTYNEQFF
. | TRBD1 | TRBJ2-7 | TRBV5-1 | TGCGCCAGCAGCTTGGTTCGGACAGGGGAGTACCCCGAGCAGTACTTC | CASSLVRTGEYPEQYF
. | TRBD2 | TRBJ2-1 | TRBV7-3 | TGTGCCAGCAGCCTCCCGGGGGGTGAGCAGTTCTTC | CASSLPGGEQFF
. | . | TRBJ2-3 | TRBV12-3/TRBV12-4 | TGTGCCAGCAGTCTAATAGAGGGGAATACGCAGTATTTT | CASSLIEGNTQYF
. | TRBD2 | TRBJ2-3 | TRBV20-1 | TGCAGTGCGGCCTGGGCTAGCGGGAAGGCGGCAGATACGCAGTATTTT | CSAAWASGKAADTQYF
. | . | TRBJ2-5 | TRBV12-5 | TGTGCTAGTGGTTTGGGAGTGGGGCCCCAAGAGACCCAGTACTTC | CASGLGVGPQETQYF
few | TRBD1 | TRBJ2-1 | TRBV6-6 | TGTGCCAGCAGTTACTCGCAGGGGGCACGGAATGAGCAGTTCTTC | CASSYSQGARNEQFF
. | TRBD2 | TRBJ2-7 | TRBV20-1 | TGCAGTGCTCATTCGTCGACTAGCGGGGGAACTCAGTACTTC | CSAHSSTSGGTQYF
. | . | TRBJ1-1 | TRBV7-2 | TGTGCCAGCAGCTTTAGTCCAGGGGCGAGCACTGAAGCTTTCTTT | CASSFSPGASTEAFF
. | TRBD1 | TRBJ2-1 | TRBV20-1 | TGCAGTGCTAGTAACCAGGGGGACAGGGGTAGTGAGCAGTTCTTC | CSASNQGDRGSEQFF
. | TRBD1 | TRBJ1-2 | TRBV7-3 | TGTGCCAGCAGCTTAAGAGCAGGGGGAGACTATGGCTACACCTTC | CASSLRAGGDYGYTF
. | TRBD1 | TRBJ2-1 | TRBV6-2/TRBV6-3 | TGTGCCAGCAGTTCTCCAGGGGGCCCCTACAATGAGCAGTTCTTC | CASSSPGGPYNEQFF
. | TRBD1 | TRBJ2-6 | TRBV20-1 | TGCAGTGCTAGGGTCCGGGACAGGGACACTGGGGCCAACGTCCTGACTTTC | CSARVRDRDTGANVLTF
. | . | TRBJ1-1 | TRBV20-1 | TGCAGTGCTAGAATGACAGGTCTCCTCACTGAAGCTTTCTTT | CSARMTGLLTEAFF
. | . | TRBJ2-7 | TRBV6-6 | TGTGCCAGCACCTACGGACAGCCCTACTACGAGCAGTACTTC | CASTYGQPYYEQYF
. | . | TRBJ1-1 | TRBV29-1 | TGCAGCGTTGAAGGGCACCGGGGGATGAACACTGAAGCTTTCTTT | CSVEGHRGMNTEAFF
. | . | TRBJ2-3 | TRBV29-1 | TGCAGCGTTGAGGGTTCACCCACAGATACGCAGTATTTT | CSVEGSPTDTQYF
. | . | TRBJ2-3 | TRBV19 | TGTGCCAGTAGTACGTCATGGGCAAGGACAGATACGCAGTATTTT | CASSTSWARTDTQYF